This T cell receptor beta chain was sequenced for a study of CD8+CD57+ T cells in acquired aplastic anemia. Study overall: An average of roughly 3.2 ug of DNA was obtained from sorted CD4+ and CD8+ cells. Study conclusions and caveats: Common to patients and controls were 25 to 30 CD8+ CDR3 sequences.

This clonotype appeared a few times. Its antigen is not known. Trimming pared 1 base from V and 10 bases from J, leaving 8 bases between. Germline-derived CDR1 and CDR2 are SEHNR and FQNEAQ (reference sequence). CDR3 size: 12 residues. The TCR beta profiling, which covered VDJ combination and CDR3 sequence, was carried out using genomic DNA as the template. Via MiXCR, TCRdb re-called the reads, giving one row per CDR3 protein. The table has about 180,000 distinct CDR3 sequences, around 48% seen once. Patients sequenced had flow cytometry evidence of CD8+CD57+ cell expansion. The chain uses TRBV7-9 and TRBJ2-1, with no clear D. The sequence came from a human donor with aplastic anemia. Material for sequencing was sorted CD4+, CD8+, or CD8+CD57+ T cells (not recorded which) from PBMCs. CDR3 sequence reads: CASSLERIEQFF. The CDR3 DNA sequence: TGTGCCAGCAGCTTAGAACGGATCGAGCAGTTCTTC.